The present T cell receptor (beta chain) was sequenced within a study of blood T cell repertoires in COVID-19 (dated by TCRdb to 2018 to 2020). Notes on the research overall: Collaborator samples came from the United States, Italy and Spain and covered acute and convalescent phases of COVID-19. The prospective study material was composed of cDNA or gDNA derived from T cells, B-cell-depleted T cells, or PBMCs. Deeply sampled blood TCRbeta repertoires from subjects exposed to, actively infected with, or recovered from COVID-19 were included in the dataset. The repertoires were released in a freely available public database intended as a resource for research on the immune response to SARS-CoV-2. Samples came from the ongoing ImmuneRACE study (first 160 participants) plus 1,254 subjects from 6 global collaborators. The sample metadata nearly always contained a de-identified subject ID, COVID-19 status, age in years and sex. Where available, HLA class I and class II types were taken from metadata supplied by the sample provider and were not determined by assay-based typing. The paper as a whole reports these results and caveats: Clinical and demographic metadata were provided uncurated, with the amount varying by source and participant.

TCRbeta CDR3 regions were amplified from genomic DNA by means of the immunoSEQ Assay, a bias-controlled multiplex PCR. As for how the authors treated the data: The number of nucleated cells in each sample was estimated from the amplification of reference gene primers within the assay. Sequence reads were collapsed and filtered to measure the absolute abundance of every unique TCRbeta CDR3 rearrangement. For each sample, productive Simpson clonality was calculated as the square root of Simpson's diversity index across productive rearrangements. TCRdb carries this immuneACCESS record with in-frame sequences only. Its versions omit some clonotypes, under half of them owing to an unresolved V gene in the studies checked, with the rest unexplained. The DNA was the basis for D and trimming; V, J and clone size are from that table. Across this sample there are approximately 240,000 clones, with approximately 81% seen only once. The ten largest account for 2.5% to 3.5% of the sample.

About this clone: Its antigen remains undetermined. Qualities for individual bases were not recorded, and no much larger clone is one base off.

Another Seattle source contributed samples from volunteer blood donors who had recovered from COVID-19. Collaborating institutions collected whole blood in K2EDTA tubes following their own protocols. Collaborator samples were shipped for TCRbeta analysis as frozen whole blood, isolated PBMCs, or DNA extracted from either sample type. The clonotype originates from a man aged 50 to 59 who had recovered from COVID-19. The specimen was peripheral blood.

The CDR3 region has the sequence CASSTYTPGAPDEQYF. The nucleotide sequence reads as follows: TGTGCCAGCAGTACCTATACACCGGGAGCCCCTGACGAGCAGTACTTC. The V and J segments used are TRBV27 and TRBJ2-7, with a weak D call of TRBD2 (6 bases match). The germline V gene (reference sequence) yields MNHEY for CDR1 and SMNVEV for CDR2. The cysteine opens and the phenylalanine closes a CDR3 of 16 amino acids. Left in the record is the CDR3 DNA by itself, 48 bases read in frame from the first base. V is reduced by 5 bases and J by 5 bases, leaving a spacing of 22 bases between them.